A selection of T cell receptor beta chains follows, all from one sample in a study of shared clonotypes between healthy human individuals. TCRdb's table, derived via immunoSEQ multiplex PCR, lists solely in-frame clones and lacks some. Of approximately 480,000 clones in the sample, nearly 80% are singletons; the top ten hold 9.5% to 15%. Material for sequencing was PBMCs. These receptors came from a woman between 40 and 55 years old in good health. Some clones in this sample may be carry-over from other donors' samples. The CDR3 runs from the conserved cysteine through the conserved F or W. Fields, in order: J gene, D gene, V gene, clone size, CDR3 DNA, CDR3 protein. The D gene is left open where the match is weak. Size is omitted from some rows. Given values are once, few, many or a class for expanded clones.

J: TRBJ2-7
D: NA
V: TRBV27
size: many
DNA: TGTGCCAGCAGTTGGTCAGGACGTTTTTCCTACGAGCAGTACTTC
CDR3: CASSWSGRFSYEQYF

J: TRBJ2-7
D: NA
V: TRBV11-2
size: NA
DNA: TGTGCCAGCAGCTTAGACAGGAGCTACGAGCAGTACTTC
CDR3: CASSLDRSYEQYF

J: TRBJ1-4
D: TRBD1
V: TRBV7-9
size: NA
DNA: TGCGCCAGCAGCCAAGATCTTGGGACAGGGGCCGAAAAACTGTTTTTT
CDR3: CASSQDLGTGAEKLFF

J: TRBJ2-3
D: TRBD1
V: TRBV18
size: NA
DNA: TGTGCCAGCTCAGACGGACAGGGGGCAGATACGCAGTATTTT
CDR3: CASSDGQGADTQYF

J: TRBJ2-1
D: TRBD2
V: TRBV2
size: NA
DNA: TGTGCCAGCAGGGGGGGGGTGAGCCGGGAGCAGTTCTTC
CDR3: CASRGGVSREQFF

J: TRBJ2-3
D: TRBD1
V: TRBV7-2
size: NA
DNA: TGTGCCAGCAGTCTACGGGGACAGTTCACCGATACGCAGTATTTT
CDR3: CASSLRGQFTDTQYF

J: TRBJ1-5
D: TRBD1
V: TRBV27
size: once
DNA: TGTGCCAGCAGTAGCTACCGGACAGGTGGAAATCAGCCCCAGCATTTT
CDR3: CASSSYRTGGNQPQHF

J: TRBJ1-6
D: NA
V: TRBV6-5
size: once
DNA: TGTGCCAGCAGTTACCGGGGGCTGAATTCACCCCTCCACTTT
CDR3: CASSYRGLNSPLHF

J: TRBJ2-7
D: TRBD2
V: TRBV29-1
size: NA
DNA: TGCAGCGTTGAACCGGGACTAGCGAGAACCACCTACGAGCAGTACTTC
CDR3: CSVEPGLARTTYEQYF

J: TRBJ2-3
D: TRBD2
V: TRBV13
size: NA
DNA: TGTGCCAGCAGCGAGACTAGCAGGGACACAGATACGCAGTATTTT
CDR3: CASSETSRDTDTQYF

J: TRBJ1-2
D: TRBD1
V: TRBV28
size: NA
DNA: TGTGCCAGCAGACAGGGGTACGACTATGGCTACACCTTC
CDR3: CASRQGYDYGYTF

J: TRBJ2-7
D: NA
V: TRBV6-1
size: NA
DNA: TGTGCCAGCGCCGACCGGGGATCGGGGGACGACGAGCAGTACTTC
CDR3: CASADRGSGDDEQYF

J: TRBJ2-2
D: NA
V: TRBV18
size: NA
DNA: TGTGCCAGCCAACCTGGGGAATCGAACACCGGGGAGCTGTTTTTT
CDR3: CASQPGESNTGELFF

J: TRBJ2-3
D: TRBD2
V: TRBV18
size: NA
DNA: TGTGCCAGCTCACCGGGAGCGGGAATGTCGACAGATACGCAGTATTTT
CDR3: CASSPGAGMSTDTQYF

J: TRBJ1-2
D: NA
V: TRBV10-3
size: few
DNA: TGTGCCATCAGTGAGGGCAGGGAGTCGGGCTACACCTTC
CDR3: CAISEGRESGYTF

J: TRBJ2-7
D: NA
V: TRBV4-2
size: few
DNA: TGTGCCAGCAGCCAAGACAGGGGGGGGTCCTACGAGCAGTACTTC
CDR3: CASSQDRGGSYEQYF

J: TRBJ1-3
D: NA
V: TRBV28
size: NA
DNA: TGTGCCAGCTTTAGCTCTGGAAACACCATATATTTT
CDR3: CASFSSGNTIYF

J: TRBJ1-3
D: NA
V: TRBV21-1
size: NA
DNA: TGTGCCAGCAGCCGCGGGGTGGTCTACTCTGGAAACACCATATATTTT
CDR3: CASSRGVVYSGNTIYF

J: TRBJ2-2
D: TRBD1
V: TRBV7-9
size: NA
DNA: TGTGCCAGCAGCTTAGTTTGGACAGGGGATACCGGGGAGCTGTTTTTT
CDR3: CASSLVWTGDTGELFF

J: TRBJ2-5
D: TRBD2
V: TRBV7-8
size: NA
DNA: TGTGCCAGCAGCCCCGTAGCGGGAGAAGAGACCCAGTACTTC
CDR3: CASSPVAGEETQYF

J: TRBJ1-4
D: NA
V: TRBV30
size: NA
DNA: TGTGCCTGGACAGTTGGGGCTAATGAAAAACTGTTTTTT
CDR3: CAWTVGANEKLFF

J: TRBJ2-1
D: TRBD2
V: TRBV11-2
size: NA
DNA: TGTGCCAGCAGCTTGGACTCTAGCGGGGGACAGTACAATGAGCAGTTCTTC
CDR3: CASSLDSSGGQYNEQFF

J: TRBJ1-4
D: NA
V: TRBV7-6
size: NA
DNA: TGTGCCAGCAGCTTAGCACACGCCACAGTTGGGGAAAAACTGTTTTTT
CDR3: CASSLAHATVGEKLFF

J: TRBJ2-2
D: NA
V: TRBV7-9
size: NA
DNA: TGTGCCAGCAGCTTTGTCAGGACCGGGAACACCGGGGAGCTGTTTTTT
CDR3: CASSFVRTGNTGELFF

J: TRBJ2-3
D: TRBD2
V: TRBV5-4
size: once
DNA: TGTGCCAGCAGCTCCGGACTAGCGGGAGGGCTAGGGAGCACAGATACGCAGTATTTT
CDR3: CASSSGLAGGLGSTDTQYF

J: TRBJ2-7
D: NA
V: TRBV5-4
size: NA
DNA: TGTGCCAGCAGCCCCGTCGGACCTCAATACGAGCAGTACTTC
CDR3: CASSPVGPQYEQYF

J: TRBJ1-2
D: NA
V: TRBV7-2
size: once
DNA: TGTGCCAGCAGCTTAGCTAGCGGCAGCCAAGGACATGGCTACACCTTC
CDR3: CASSLASGSQGHGYTF

J: TRBJ1-1
D: TRBD1
V: TRBV7-3
size: NA
DNA: TGTGCCAGCAGCTCGACAGGGGGTGTCACTGAAGCTTTCTTT
CDR3: CASSSTGGVTEAFF

J: TRBJ2-7
D: TRBD2
V: TRBV4-2
size: NA
DNA: TGTGCCAGCAGCCAAGAAGTCGTACTAGCGGTAACCTACGAGCAGTACTTC
CDR3: CASSQEVVLAVTYEQYF

J: TRBJ2-3
D: NA
V: TRBV28
size: NA
DNA: TGTGCCAGCAGTTTAGACGGCCCGGATACGCAGTATTTT
CDR3: CASSLDGPDTQYF

J: TRBJ2-3
D: TRBD1
V: TRBV4-1
size: NA
DNA: TGCGCCAGCAGCGGACGAACCCCCGACAGGGGATGGGCAGATACGCAGTATTTT
CDR3: CASSGRTPDRGWADTQYF

J: TRBJ2-1
D: TRBD2
V: TRBV27
size: NA
DNA: TGTGCCAGCAGTCAGCTAGCGGGGGGGGACAATGAGCAGTTCTTC
CDR3: CASSQLAGGDNEQFF

J: TRBJ1-1
D: TRBD1
V: TRBV7-9
size: NA
DNA: TGTGCCAGCAGCCGTCGGACAGGGGAAACTGAAGCTTTCTTT
CDR3: CASSRRTGETEAFF

J: TRBJ2-6
D: NA
V: TRBV19
size: NA
DNA: TGTGCCAGTACTCAAAGGGGATCTGGGGCCAACGTCCTGACTTTC
CDR3: CASTQRGSGANVLTF

J: TRBJ1-4
D: NA
V: TRBV23-1
size: NA
DNA: TGCGCCAGCAGTCAATCGGGACAACAGGATGAAAAACTGTTTTTT
CDR3: CASSQSGQQDEKLFF

J: TRBJ2-1
D: TRBD1
V: TRBV10-3
size: NA
DNA: TGTGCCATCAGTGAGCAGGGACAGGGGGCCCACAATGAGCAGTTCTTC
CDR3: CAISEQGQGAHNEQFF

J: TRBJ1-2
D: NA
V: TRBV2
size: NA
DNA: TGTGCCAGCAGTGACCCAGGACGGGAGTACACCTTC
CDR3: CASSDPGREYTF

J: TRBJ2-1
D: NA
V: TRBV4-3
size: NA
DNA: TGCGCCAGCAGCCCGGGATTATTGTACAATGAGCAGTTCTTC
CDR3: CASSPGLLYNEQFF

J: TRBJ2-7
D: NA
V: TRBV30
size: NA
DNA: TGTGCCTGGATTCTCGACAGGAGAACCTACGAGCAGTACTTC
CDR3: CAWILDRRTYEQYF

J: TRBJ1-1
D: NA
V: TRBV7-2
size: NA
DNA: TGTGCCAGCAGCGTCTACAGGGAGAACACTGAAGCTTTCTTT
CDR3: CASSVYRENTEAFF

J: TRBJ1-4
D: TRBD1
V: TRBV5-1
size: few
DNA: TGCGCCAGCAGCTTGGGACAGGGAACTAATGAAAAACTGTTTTTT
CDR3: CASSLGQGTNEKLFF

J: TRBJ2-7
D: NA
V: TRBV7-9
size: NA
DNA: TGTGCCAGCAGCTTAGTGTCAATCTACGAGCAGTACTTC
CDR3: CASSLVSIYEQYF

J: TRBJ2-1
D: TRBD2
V: TRBV28
size: NA
DNA: TGTGCCAGCAGTTTGTCCGGGACTAGCGGGAGCGTGTACAATGAGCAGTTCTTC
CDR3: CASSLSGTSGSVYNEQFF

J: TRBJ2-7
D: NA
V: TRBV5-1
size: NA
DNA: TGCGCCAGCAGCTTGTCGCTGGACAGCGGATACTCCTACGAGCAGTACTTC
CDR3: CASSLSLDSGYSYEQYF

J: TRBJ2-5
D: NA
V: TRBV5-6
size: few
DNA: TGTGCCAGCAGCTTGCTAACAGGCCAAGAGACCCAGTACTTC
CDR3: CASSLLTGQETQYF

J: TRBJ1-1
D: NA
V: TRBV7-9
size: NA
DNA: TGTGCCAGCAGCGTGGACACCCGATTTACTGAAGCTTTCTTT
CDR3: CASSVDTRFTEAFF

J: TRBJ2-5
D: NA
V: TRBV6-1
size: once
DNA: TGTGCCAGCAGTCCGGGACCGTACTTC
CDR3: CASSPGPYF

J: TRBJ1-5
D: NA
V: TRBV19
size: NA
DNA: TGTGCCAGTAGTGGGCGACAGGGCAATCAGCCCCAGCATTTT
CDR3: CASSGRQGNQPQHF

J: TRBJ2-1
D: TRBD2
V: TRBV4-1
size: NA
DNA: TGCGCCAGCAGCCGGACTAGCGGGAGCACTGAGCAGTTCTTC
CDR3: CASSRTSGSTEQFF

J: TRBJ2-7
D: TRBD2
V: TRBV2
size: NA
DNA: TGTGCCTGCCGGACGGGACTATGGGACGAGCAGTACTTC
CDR3: CACRTGLWDEQYF

J: TRBJ1-2
D: NA
V: TRBV6-6
size: NA
DNA: TGTGCCAGCAGTCCAGGGGATGGCTACACCTTC
CDR3: CASSPGDGYTF